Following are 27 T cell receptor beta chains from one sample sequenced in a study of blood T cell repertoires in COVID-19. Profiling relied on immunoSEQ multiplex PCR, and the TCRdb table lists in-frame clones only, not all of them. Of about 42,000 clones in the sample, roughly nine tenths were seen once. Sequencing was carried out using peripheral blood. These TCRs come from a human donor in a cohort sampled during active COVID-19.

CDR3 region: CASSQPAYNEQFF. The CDR3 coding sequence is TGTGCCAGCAGCCAACCAGCGTACAATGAGCAGTTCTTC. The chain recombines TRBV4-2 with TRBJ2-1, with D hard to call. The CDR3 runs to 13 residues. V was clipped by 2 bases and J by 4 bases, with 6 bases between them. Germline loops: CDR1 LGHNA, CDR2 YNFKEQ.

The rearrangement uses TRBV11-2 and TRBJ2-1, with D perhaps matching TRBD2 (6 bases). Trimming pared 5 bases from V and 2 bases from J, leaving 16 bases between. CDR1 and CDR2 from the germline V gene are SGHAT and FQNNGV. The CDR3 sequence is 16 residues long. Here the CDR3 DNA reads TGTGCCAGCAGCCCCGGAGGGGCGAGGGCCTACAATGAGCAGTTCTTC. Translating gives CASSPGGARAYNEQFF.

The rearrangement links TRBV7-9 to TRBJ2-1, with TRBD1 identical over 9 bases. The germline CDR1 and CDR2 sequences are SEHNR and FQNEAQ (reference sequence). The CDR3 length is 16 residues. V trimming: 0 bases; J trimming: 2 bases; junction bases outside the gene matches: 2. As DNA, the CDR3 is TGTGCCAGCAGCTTAGCAAGACAGGGGGCCTACAATGAGCAGTTCTTC. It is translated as CASSLARQGAYNEQFF.

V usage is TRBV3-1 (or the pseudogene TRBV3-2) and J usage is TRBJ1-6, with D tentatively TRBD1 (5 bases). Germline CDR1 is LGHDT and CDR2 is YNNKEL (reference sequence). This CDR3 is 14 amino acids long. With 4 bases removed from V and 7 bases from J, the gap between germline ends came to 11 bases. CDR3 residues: CASSLKRGNSPLHF. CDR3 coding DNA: TGTGCCAGCAGCCTCAAAAGGGGAAATTCACCCCTCCACTTT.

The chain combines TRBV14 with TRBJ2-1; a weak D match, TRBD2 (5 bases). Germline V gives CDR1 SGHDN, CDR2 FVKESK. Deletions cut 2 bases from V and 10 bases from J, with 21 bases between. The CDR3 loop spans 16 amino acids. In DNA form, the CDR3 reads TGTGCCAGCAGCCAACTTAACGGGGTCCCCCGAGGCGAGCAGTTCTTC. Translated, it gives CASSQLNGVPRGEQFF.

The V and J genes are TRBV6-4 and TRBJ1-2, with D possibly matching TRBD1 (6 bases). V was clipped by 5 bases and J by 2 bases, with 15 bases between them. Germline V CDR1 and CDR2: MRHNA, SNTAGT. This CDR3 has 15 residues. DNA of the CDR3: TGTGCCAGCAGTCCCGGCCCCAGGGGCAACTATGGCTACACCTTC. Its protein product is CASSPGPRGNYGYTF.

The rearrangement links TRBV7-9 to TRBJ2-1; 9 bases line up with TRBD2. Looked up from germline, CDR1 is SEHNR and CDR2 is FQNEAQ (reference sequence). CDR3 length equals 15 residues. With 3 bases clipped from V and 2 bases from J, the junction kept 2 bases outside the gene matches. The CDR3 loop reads CASSFGGGAYNEQFF. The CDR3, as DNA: TGTGCCAGCAGCTTCGGCGGGGGGGCCTACAATGAGCAGTTCTTC.

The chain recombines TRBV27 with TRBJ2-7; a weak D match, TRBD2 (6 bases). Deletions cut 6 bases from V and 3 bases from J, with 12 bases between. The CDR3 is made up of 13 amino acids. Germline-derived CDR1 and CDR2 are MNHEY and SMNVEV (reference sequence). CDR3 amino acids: CASRGGNHYEQYF. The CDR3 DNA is TGTGCCAGCAGGGGCGGGAATCACTACGAGCAGTACTTC.

CDR3 DNA sequence: TGTGCCAGCAGTCTCGACAGGGGGGGTACTGAAGCTTTCTTT. Protein sequence: CASSLDRGGTEAFF. This chain connects TRBV2 to TRBJ1-1, with 9 bases fitting TRBD1. Germline assignment: CDR1 SNHLY and CDR2 FYNNEI. The V gene end was trimmed by 5 bases and the J gene end by 5 bases; junction bases not matched to a gene: 6. The CDR3 has 14 amino acids.

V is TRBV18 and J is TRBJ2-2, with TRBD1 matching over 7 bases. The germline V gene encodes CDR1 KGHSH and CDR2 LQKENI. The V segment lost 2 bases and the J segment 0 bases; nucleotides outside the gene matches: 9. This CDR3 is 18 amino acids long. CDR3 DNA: TGTGCCAGCTCACCAAAGTACAGGGGTCCCGCGAACACCGGGGAGCTGTTTTTT. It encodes CASSPKYRGPANTGELFF.

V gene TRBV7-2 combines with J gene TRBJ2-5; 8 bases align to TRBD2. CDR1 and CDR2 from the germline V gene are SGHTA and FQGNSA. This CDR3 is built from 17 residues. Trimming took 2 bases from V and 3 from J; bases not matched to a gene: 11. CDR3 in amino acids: CASSLKLWLAGEETQYF. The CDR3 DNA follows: TGTGCCAGCAGCTTAAAATTGTGGCTAGCGGGTGAAGAGACCCAGTACTTC. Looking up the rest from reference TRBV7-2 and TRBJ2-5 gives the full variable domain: GAGVSQSPSNKVTEKGKDVELRCDPISGHTALYWYRQSLGQGLEFLIYFQGNSAPDKSGLPSDRFSAERTGGSVSTLTIQRTQQEDSAVYLCASSLKLWLAGEETQYFGPGTRLLVL.

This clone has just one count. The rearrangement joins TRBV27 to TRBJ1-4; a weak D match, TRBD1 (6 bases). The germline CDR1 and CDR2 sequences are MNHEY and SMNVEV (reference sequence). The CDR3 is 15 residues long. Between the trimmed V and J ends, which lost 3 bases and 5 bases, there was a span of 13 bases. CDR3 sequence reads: CASSFSGRGNEKLFF. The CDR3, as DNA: TGTGCCAGCAGTTTTTCGGGGAGGGGGAATGAAAAACTGTTTTTT.

The CDR3 loop is CASSPNTGYEQYF. The CDR3 coding sequence is TGTGCCAGCAGCCCAAACACGGGCTACGAGCAGTACTTC. This chain connects TRBV3-1 (or the pseudogene TRBV3-2) to TRBJ2-7; D not resolved. This CDR3 spans 13 amino acids. Per the germline V gene, CDR1 is LGHDT and CDR2 is YNNKEL (reference sequence). The V end was cut by 4 bases, the J end by 3 bases, with 10 bases between.

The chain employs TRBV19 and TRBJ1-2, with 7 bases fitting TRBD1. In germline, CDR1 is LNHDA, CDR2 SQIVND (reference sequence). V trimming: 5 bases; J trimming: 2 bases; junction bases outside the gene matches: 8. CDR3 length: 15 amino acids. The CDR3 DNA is TGTGCCAGTAGTTTAACAGGGGACCCCAACTATGGCTACACCTTC. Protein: CASSLTGDPNYGYTF.

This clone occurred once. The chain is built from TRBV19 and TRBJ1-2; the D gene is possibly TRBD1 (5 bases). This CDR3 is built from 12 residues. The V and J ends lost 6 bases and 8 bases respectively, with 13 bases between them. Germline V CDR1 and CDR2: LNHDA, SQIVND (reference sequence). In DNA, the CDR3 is TGTGCCAGTAGCCCCAGGGAGGAGGGCTACACCTTC. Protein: CASSPREEGYTF.

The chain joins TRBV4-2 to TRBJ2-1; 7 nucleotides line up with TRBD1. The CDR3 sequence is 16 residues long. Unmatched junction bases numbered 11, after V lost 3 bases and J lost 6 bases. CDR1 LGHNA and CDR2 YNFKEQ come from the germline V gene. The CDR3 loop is CASSQETGSSTNEQFF. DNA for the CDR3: TGTGCCAGCAGCCAGGAGACAGGGTCCTCCACCAATGAGCAGTTCTTC.

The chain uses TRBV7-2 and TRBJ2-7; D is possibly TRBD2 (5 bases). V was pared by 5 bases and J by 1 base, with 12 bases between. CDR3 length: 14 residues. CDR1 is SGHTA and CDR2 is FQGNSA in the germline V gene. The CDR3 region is CASSTVGGSYEQYF. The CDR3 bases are TGTGCCAGCAGCACCGTAGGAGGATCCTACGAGCAGTACTTC.

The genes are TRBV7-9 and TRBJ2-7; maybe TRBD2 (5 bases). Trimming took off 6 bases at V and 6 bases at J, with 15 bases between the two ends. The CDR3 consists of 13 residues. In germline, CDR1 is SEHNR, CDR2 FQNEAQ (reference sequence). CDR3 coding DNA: TGTGCCAGCAGTCCCGCACTAGGCGGCGAGCAGTACTTC. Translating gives CASSPALGGEQYF.

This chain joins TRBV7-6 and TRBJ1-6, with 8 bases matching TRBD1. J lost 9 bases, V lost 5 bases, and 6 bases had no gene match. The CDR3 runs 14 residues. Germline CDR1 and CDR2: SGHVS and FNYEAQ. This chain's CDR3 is CASSARQGSSPLHF. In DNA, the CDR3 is TGTGCCAGCAGCGCCCGACAGGGGAGTTCACCCCTCCACTTT.

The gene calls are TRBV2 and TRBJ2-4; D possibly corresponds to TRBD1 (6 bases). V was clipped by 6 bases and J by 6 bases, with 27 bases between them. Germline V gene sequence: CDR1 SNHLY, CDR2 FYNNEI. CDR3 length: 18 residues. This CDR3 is CASRERLWTESDPNIQYF. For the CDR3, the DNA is TGTGCCAGCAGAGAGAGACTATGGACAGAATCTGATCCAAACATTCAGTACTTC.

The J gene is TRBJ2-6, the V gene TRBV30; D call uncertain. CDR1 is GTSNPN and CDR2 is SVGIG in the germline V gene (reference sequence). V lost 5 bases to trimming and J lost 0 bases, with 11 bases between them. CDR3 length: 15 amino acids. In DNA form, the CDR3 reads TGTGCCTGGGGGCTCTCTCCCTCTGGGGCCAACGTCCTGACTTTC. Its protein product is CAWGLSPSGANVLTF.

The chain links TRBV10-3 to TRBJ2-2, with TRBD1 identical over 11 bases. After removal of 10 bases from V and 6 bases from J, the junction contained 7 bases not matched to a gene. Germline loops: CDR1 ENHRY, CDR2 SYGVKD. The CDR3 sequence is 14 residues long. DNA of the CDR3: TGTGCCACCCTAGGACAGGGGGCGCCCGGGGAGCTGTTTTTT. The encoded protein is CATLGQGAPGELFF.

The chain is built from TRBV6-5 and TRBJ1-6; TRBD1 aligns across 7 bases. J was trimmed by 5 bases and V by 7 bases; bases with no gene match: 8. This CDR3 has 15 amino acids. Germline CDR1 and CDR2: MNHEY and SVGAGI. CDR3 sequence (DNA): TGTGCCAGCACTGGACAGGCTATAAATAATTCACCCCTCCACTTT. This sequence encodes CASTGQAINNSPLHF.

The CDR3 here is CASSPGRGEQFF. The CDR3 DNA follows: TGTGCCAGCAGTCCCGGGCGGGGTGAGCAGTTCTTC. The rearrangement uses TRBV11-2 and TRBJ2-1, with D tentatively TRBD2 (6 bases). Trimming stripped 6 bases from V and 9 bases from J, with 12 bases between. CDR1 is SGHAT and CDR2 is FQNNGV in the germline V gene. The CDR3 runs 12 residues.

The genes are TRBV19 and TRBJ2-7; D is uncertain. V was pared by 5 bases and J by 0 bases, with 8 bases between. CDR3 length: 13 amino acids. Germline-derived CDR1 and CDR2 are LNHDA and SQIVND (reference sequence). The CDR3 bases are TGTGCCAGTAGTCATGCTAGCTCCTACGAGCAGTACTTC. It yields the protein CASSHASSYEQYF.

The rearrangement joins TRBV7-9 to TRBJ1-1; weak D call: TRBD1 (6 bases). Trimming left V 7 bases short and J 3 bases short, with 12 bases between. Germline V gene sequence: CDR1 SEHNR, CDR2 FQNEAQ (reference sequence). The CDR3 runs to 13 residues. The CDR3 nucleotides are TGTGCCAGCAATCTAGGGGGGGACACTGAAGCTTTCTTT. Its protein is CASNLGGDTEAFF. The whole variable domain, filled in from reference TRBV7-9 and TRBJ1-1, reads DTGVSQNPRHKITKRGQNVTFRCDPISEHNRLYWYRQTLGQGPEFLTYFQNEAQLEKSRLLSDRFSAERPKGSFSTLEIQRTEQGDSAMYLCASNLGGDTEAFFGQGTRLTVV.

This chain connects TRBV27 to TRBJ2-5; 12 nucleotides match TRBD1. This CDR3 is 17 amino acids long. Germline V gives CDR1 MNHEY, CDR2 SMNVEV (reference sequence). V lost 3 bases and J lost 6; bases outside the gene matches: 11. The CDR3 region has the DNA TGTGCCAGCAGTTTGCAACCGGGACAGGGGGCAGAGAAGACCCAGTACTTC. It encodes CASSLQPGQGAEKTQYF.